This entry describes one TCR beta chain. What it binds is not known. The germline V and J ends were trimmed by 4 bases and 7 bases, with 11 bases remaining between them. CDR1 is SGDLS and CDR2 is YYNGEE in the germline V gene. CDR3 size: 13 residues. This entry belongs to a study of cytomegalovirus exposure and HLA in healthy donors. Across the whole study: Unique TCRs numbering about 85 million, obtained from HLA-typed donors, made up an early data release. Genotyping showed 75% to 90% of hundreds of donors falling in the Caucasian-associated ancestry cluster.

Primers: 60 Vbeta forward and 13 Jbeta reverse. Clones were sequenced by immunoSEQ multiplex PCR, and TCRdb holds only the in-frame ones, with some missing. The sample has 150,000 to 200,000 clones, roughly a tenth seen once; the top ten hold roughly 1.4%. Study results and limitations: Further analysis was carried out later, and it showed several of the most significant clusters appearing linked to common viral pathogens. A later look showed TCR association rates differing by HLA locus, highest for DRB1 and lowest for HLA-C.

The chain combines TRBV9 with TRBJ2-2, with TRBD1 as a possible D gene (5 bases). Sequenced input: PBMCs. The clonotype originates from a woman aged 25 to 39 in good health and CMV-seropositive. The CDR3 here is CASSFDSLGELFF. For the CDR3, the DNA is TGTGCCAGCAGCTTTGACAGTCTCGGGGAGCTGTTTTTT.